This T cell receptor (beta chain) stems from a study of cytomegalovirus exposure and HLA in healthy donors (dated by TCRdb to about 2017). About the investigation overall: According to an earlier analysis of 450 to 650 of the donors, roughly 180 million T cells yielded 117 million unique TCR beta sequences and 250 to 350 Gb of sequence data. All discovery cohort repertoires had been generated on a single sequencing platform. The study aimed to test whether signatures of past pathogen exposure could be identified by cataloging public T cell receptors. The number of typed donors differed by locus: about 620-630 for A, B, C, DRB1 and DQB1; some 500 for DQA1; around 580 for DPA1; and about 450 for DPB1. Among some 400 genotyped donors of the cohort, an average of approximately 230,000 unique TCR beta nucleotide sequences were sequenced per donor, roughly 20% of them non-productive. To decide whether each TCR beta V gene segment behaved as functional or pseudogenic, an earlier analysis of fewer than 750 of the donors relied on high-throughput TCR beta sequencing. An early release covering about 600 HLA-typed donors comprised about 300 gigabases of sequencing data and 85 million to 100 million unique TCR sequences. In a later analysis, previously published TCR beta repertoires from fewer than 750 donors were re-analyzed and high-resolution HLA genotyping was added so that TCR occurrence patterns could be studied. Genome-wide SNP genotypes for about 60% of the roughly 700 donors were used in a later genetic analysis, which treated that subset as a discovery cohort. Among the roughly 390 genotyped donors, around 81% belonged to the genetic ancestry cluster associated with self-reported Caucasian donors. In the later analysis, no new phenotypic data were used to find candidate immune exposures; instead, reliance was placed on TCR beta sequences and their occurrence across donors. High-throughput TCR immunosequencing, statistical association of individual TCRs with disease status, and machine learning were combined to predict cytomegalovirus infection status. Besides the first cohort of roughly 640 subjects, a separate validation cohort made up of roughly 120 different subjects was used. HLA typing covered class I and class II loci at four-digit resolution. The study profiled the T cell repertoires of some 610 subjects by immunosequencing and related them to cytomegalovirus serostatus. Because of strong linkage in the cohort, five DR-DQ haplotypes were treated as single units for association and clustering. Donor age, sex, ethnicity and CMV serostatus were collected together with the repertoire data.

The cohort consisted of 600 or so healthy bone marrow donors. At the time of sampling, all cohort members were nominally healthy, though unrecorded immune exposures were likely present. The donor tested CMV seronegative and was one of the 352 seronegative cohort members. Each donor provided a peripheral blood sample, and peripheral blood mononuclear cells were used for TCR beta sequencing. The Qiagen DNeasy Blood Extraction Kit was used to extract genomic DNA from the blood cell samples. Libraries were built with the immunoSEQ multiplex PCR assay. The multiplex PCR relied on a mix of 60 forward primers for TCR Vbeta segments and 13 reverse primers for TCR Jbeta segments. Amplification of the CDR3 region of rearranged TCR beta genes was performed with a multiplex PCR assay on genomic DNA. The amplified TCR beta libraries were sequenced on the Illumina HiSeq System as 87-base-pair reads. The source study handled its data this way. A later analysis tallied around 82 million unique TCR beta chains across the 600 to 700 repertoires, and around 10 million of those chains were shared by two or more donors. A nearest-neighbor algorithm error-corrected the raw reads and collapsed the reads into unique sequences, merging closely related sequences to remove PCR and sequencing errors. V, D and J gene segments were assigned by aligning CDR3 sequences to IMGT reference sequences. For a sequence to be retained, a match of at least six nucleotides was required to both a V gene segment and a J gene segment. Rearrangements were called productive when the CDR3 lacked stop codons and stayed in frame with V and J; all others were non-productive. Following IMGT convention, CDR3 was defined as the stretch from the second conserved V-encoded cysteine up to the conserved J-encoded phenylalanine. In an earlier analysis of around 570 of the donors, sequences lacking an unambiguous match to a single V gene segment were excluded. An earlier analysis of 587 of the donors called V segments functional above 56.7% productive rearrangements and segregating when the between-donor standard deviation exceeded 5%. To diagnose cytomegalovirus status from the catalog of TCR beta chain sequences, a statistical classification framework was built. V and J gene assignment, in a later analysis, came from comparing TCR nucleotide sequences with IMGT/GENE-DB human TR gene sequences. Using the TCRdist pipeline, a later analysis assigned CDR3 sequences along with most-parsimonious VDJ recombination scenarios. In a later analysis, each TCR beta chain was defined by its CDR3 amino acid sequence together with its V-gene family, and reads without a unique V-gene family were excluded. As a way to deal with suspected cross-contamination and a sequencing artifact, a later analysis dropped over 550 nucleotide sequences that were highly shared and had low generation probability. In a later analysis, a clonal expansion index for each public chain was calculated from normalized within-repertoire ranks of inferred template counts. In a later analysis, generation probabilities were computed using a VDJ recombination model fitted to out-of-frame rearrangements, and the results were checked against IGoR. Hypergeometric tests were used in a later analysis to score TCR-TCR, TCR-HLA and TCR-CMV co-occurrence, with a repertoire-size bias correction applied to the TCR pairs. In a later analysis, false discovery rates were estimated by permuting HLA or CMV assignments 20 times. In a later analysis, co-occurring TCRs were grouped using DBSCAN, with TCRdist sequence similarity added in when clustering inside HLA-allele-positive subsets. Repertoires with fewer than 30,000 or more than 120,000 public chains, plus five repertoires with anomalous nucleotide sharing, were excluded from co-occurrence clustering. What TCRdb holds here is the immuneACCESS table cut down to in-frame rearrangements. Part of the clones is not present; checked against another copy, under half of the missing clones reflect an unresolved V gene, and the others are unexplained. The D gene and trimming were derived from the DNA, and the V and J assignments and clone size from that table. Across this sample there are approximately 73,000 clones, with roughly 70% seen only once. Clones ranked in the top ten supply under 15% of the sample.

From its cysteine to its phenylalanine, the CDR3 spans 18 amino acids. Only the CDR3 DNA stays, 54 bases, in frame from base 1. CDR1 is given as SEHNR and CDR2 as FQNEAQ, both from the germline V gene (reference sequence). Results the study describes overall, beyond this receptor: Most TCR sequences were seen in very few donors, while some public TCRs were found in many individuals. A later analysis found that most CMV-associated TCR beta chains appeared HLA-restricted, with HLA associations seemingly driven largely by CMV exposure. Because the 87-base-pair reads could not distinguish some IMGT-functional V segments, including TRBV6-2 and TRBV6-3, those segments were excluded. The authors suggested that the approach could potentially be extended to other disease states and immunological phenotypes. The cohort was sequenced for TCR beta chains only, and without alpha or paired-chain data the features that could be detected were limited. Three of the identified cytomegalovirus-associated TCR beta chains were confirmed in vitro to be specific for cytomegalovirus antigens. The sequencing pipeline was judged likely to have produced a cluster of highly shared sequence variants as a technical artifact. Linkage disequilibrium might explain the correlated functional status among segregating V segments, but an unknown experimental factor could not be excluded. When HLA alleles, especially DR and DQ, strongly co-occurred, TCR associations were difficult to assign to individual alleles. At a false discovery rate of 0.05, a later analysis linked 16,951 TCR beta sequences to specific HLA alleles. The only immune exposure information available for the cohort was CMV serostatus. The study listed over 150 TCR beta chains as associated with cytomegalovirus. In a later analysis, the rate of TCR association differed among HLA loci, with DRB1 alleles having the most associated TCRs and HLA-C alleles having the fewest. Sequencing depth was assumed to be roughly uniform across donors in the presence/absence analyses, though that assumption may not hold. About 17 rarely observed V segments, including chromosome 9 orphons, were excluded from the earlier analysis of several hundred of the donors because counts were too low. According to a later genetic analysis, donors in an Asian-associated ancestry cluster had fewer N-insertions in productive TCRs than the roughly 670-donor mean. Cytomegalovirus status was reported to be diagnosed by the classifier with high specificity and sensitivity in both the original and validation cohorts. A later analysis reported that several top co-occurrence clusters appeared linked to parvovirus B19, influenza, CMV and Epstein-Barr virus. A later genetic analysis associated a missense DCLRE1C variant with V-gene and J-gene trimming of TCR beta chains, and an independent cohort replicated the association. Because HLA typing was unavailable for some donors at each locus, only the typed subset was used in association tests. A further reported finding was that TCR beta sequences accurately predicted the HLA-A and HLA-B alleles for most subjects in the first cohort. In a later analysis, HLA-associated TCR beta chains showed more clonal expansion and lower generation probabilities than non-associated chains that were equally common. An earlier analysis of around 540 of the donors showed that most TCR beta V segments appeared in productive rearrangements either about 90% or about 30% of the time, which broadly matched IMGT annotations.

Of note for this clone: The antigen it binds to is not known. Compared with germline, one end of the junction differs, possibly owing to a read error.

The rearranged segments are TRBV7-9 and TRBJ1-1, and 7 bases in between align with TRBD1. The receptor was derived from a man between 65 and 85 years old in good health and CMV-seronegative. Sequenced: PBMCs. The nucleotide sequence is given as TGTTCCAGCAGCTTAGCTTCGGACAGGTTGGAACTAAACACTGAAGCTTTCTTT. Translated, this gives CSSSLASDRLELNTEAFF.